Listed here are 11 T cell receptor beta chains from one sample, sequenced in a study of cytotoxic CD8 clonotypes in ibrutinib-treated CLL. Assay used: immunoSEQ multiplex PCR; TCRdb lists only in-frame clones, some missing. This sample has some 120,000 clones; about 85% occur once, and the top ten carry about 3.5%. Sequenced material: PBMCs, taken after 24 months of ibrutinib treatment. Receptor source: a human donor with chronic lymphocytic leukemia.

CDR3 DNA sequence: TGCGCCAGCAGCCAAGTGCCAGGGAATACGGAGACCCAGTACTTC. The encoded protein is CASSQVPGNTETQYF. The gene calls are TRBV4-3 and TRBJ2-5; the D gene is possibly TRBD1 (5 bases). The germline V gene has CDR1 LGHNA and CDR2 YSLEER. The V gene lost 1 base and the J gene lost 5 bases, with 14 bases spanning the gap. The CDR3 is made up of 15 amino acids.

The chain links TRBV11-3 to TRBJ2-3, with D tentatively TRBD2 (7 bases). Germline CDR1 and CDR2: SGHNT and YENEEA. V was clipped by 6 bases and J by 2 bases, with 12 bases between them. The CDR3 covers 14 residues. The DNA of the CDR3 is TGTGCCAGCAGTTTGCGGGGGCCCACAGATACGCAGTATTTT. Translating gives CASSLRGPTDTQYF.

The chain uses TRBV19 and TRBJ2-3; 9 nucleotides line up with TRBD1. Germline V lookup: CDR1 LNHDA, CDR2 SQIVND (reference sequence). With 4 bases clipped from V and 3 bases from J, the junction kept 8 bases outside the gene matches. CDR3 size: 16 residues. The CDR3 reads CASSRDRVRGTDTQYF. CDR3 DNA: TGTGCCAGTAGTAGGGACAGGGTGAGGGGAACAGATACGCAGTATTTT.

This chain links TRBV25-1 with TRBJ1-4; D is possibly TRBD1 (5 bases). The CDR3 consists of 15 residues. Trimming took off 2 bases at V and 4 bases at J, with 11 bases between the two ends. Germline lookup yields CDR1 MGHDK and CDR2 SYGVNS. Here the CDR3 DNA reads TGTGCCAGCAGTGAAACCCGACAGTTTAATGAAAAACTGTTTTTT. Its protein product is CASSETRQFNEKLFF.

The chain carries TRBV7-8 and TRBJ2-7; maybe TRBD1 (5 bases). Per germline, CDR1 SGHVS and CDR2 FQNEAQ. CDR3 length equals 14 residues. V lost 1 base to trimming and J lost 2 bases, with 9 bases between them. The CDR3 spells CASSLVGPPYEQYF. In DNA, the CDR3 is TGTGCCAGCAGCTTAGTGGGGCCACCCTACGAGCAGTACTTC.

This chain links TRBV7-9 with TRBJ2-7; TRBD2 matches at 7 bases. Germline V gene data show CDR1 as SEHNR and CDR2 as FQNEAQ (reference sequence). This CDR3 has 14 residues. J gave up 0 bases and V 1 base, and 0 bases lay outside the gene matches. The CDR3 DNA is TGTGCCAGCAGCTTAGGGGAGGGCTCCTACGAGCAGTACTTC. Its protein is CASSLGEGSYEQYF.

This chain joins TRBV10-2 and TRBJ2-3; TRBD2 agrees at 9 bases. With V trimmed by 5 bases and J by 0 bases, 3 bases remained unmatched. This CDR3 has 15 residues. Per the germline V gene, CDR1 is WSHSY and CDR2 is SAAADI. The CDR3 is CASSLAGASTDTQYF. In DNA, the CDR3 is TGCGCCAGCAGTTTAGCGGGAGCCAGCACAGATACGCAGTATTTT.

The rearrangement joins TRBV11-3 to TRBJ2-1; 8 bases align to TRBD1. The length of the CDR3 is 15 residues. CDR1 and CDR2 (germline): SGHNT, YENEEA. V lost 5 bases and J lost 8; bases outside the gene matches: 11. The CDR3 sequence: CASSPFGQGADEQFF. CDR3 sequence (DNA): TGTGCCAGCAGCCCCTTTGGGCAGGGGGCCGATGAGCAGTTCTTC.

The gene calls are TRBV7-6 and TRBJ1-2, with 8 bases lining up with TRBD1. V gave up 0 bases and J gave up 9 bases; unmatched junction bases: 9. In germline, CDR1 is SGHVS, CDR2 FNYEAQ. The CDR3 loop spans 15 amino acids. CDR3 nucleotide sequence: TGTGCCAGCAGCTTAGCCGGACAGGGAAAGTATAGCTACACCTTC. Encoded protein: CASSLAGQGKYSYTF.

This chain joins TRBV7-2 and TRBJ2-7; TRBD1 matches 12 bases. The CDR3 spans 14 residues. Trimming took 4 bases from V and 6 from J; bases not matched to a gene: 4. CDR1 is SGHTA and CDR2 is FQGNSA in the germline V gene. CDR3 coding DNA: TGTGCCAGCAGCTCGGGACAGGGGGCGAGCGAGCAGTACTTC. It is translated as CASSSGQGASEQYF.

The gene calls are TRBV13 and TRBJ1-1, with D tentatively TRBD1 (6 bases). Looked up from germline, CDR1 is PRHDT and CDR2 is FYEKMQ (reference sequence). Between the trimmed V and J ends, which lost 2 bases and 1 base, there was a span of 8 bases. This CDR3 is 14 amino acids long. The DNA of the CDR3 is TGTGCCAGCAGCTTACAGGGGAGGAACACTGAAGCTTTCTTT. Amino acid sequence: CASSLQGRNTEAFF. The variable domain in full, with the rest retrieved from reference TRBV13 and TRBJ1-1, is AAGVIQSPRHLIKEKRETATLKCYPIPRHDTVYWYQQGPGQDPQFLISFYEKMQSDKGSIPDRFSAQQFSDYHSELNMSSLELGDSALYFCASSLQGRNTEAFFGQGTRLTVV.